This TCR beta chain was recorded in a study of shared clonotypes between healthy human individuals. The wider study: The composition of the donors was a couple of women and a few men aged 18 to 49.

For this clone: The antigen is not known.

Measured with immunoSEQ multiplex PCR; TCRdb has only the in-frame clones, and not every one. Of 2.3 million or so clones in the sample, approximately 93% were seen once. Study observations and caveats: Clonotype sharing among donors was expected to depend on sequencing depth. Roughly 4.6% of naive CD4 clonotypes were common to a few donors. Rarefaction revealed incomplete sorted-subset sequencing despite large depth.

The J segment lost 4 bases and the V segment lost 5 bases, leaving 3 bases of the junction unmatched. The CDR3 length is 13 residues. CDR1 and CDR2 from the germline V gene are MNHNY and SVGAGI (reference sequence). The chain recombines TRBV6-6 with TRBJ1-1, with 8 positions matching TRBD1. Sequencing input: naive CD4+ T cells from PBMCs. The sample's subset: CD45RA+ positively selected. The receptor comes from a man younger than 30 in good health. Some clones in this sample may be carry-over from other donors' samples. In DNA form, the CDR3 reads TGTGCCAGCAGTGACAGGGGACCCACTGAAGCTTTCTTT. Amino acid sequence: CASSDRGPTEAFF.